This T cell receptor beta chain came from a study of lymphopenia after photon versus proton radiotherapy. Unmatched junction bases numbered 13, after V lost 2 bases and J lost 9 bases. This CDR3 is 16 amino acids long. The germline gives CDR1 SGHTA, CDR2 FQGNSA. Here immunoSEQ multiplex PCR was the method, and the copy in TCRdb shows in-frame clones only, minus some. The sample includes about 20,000 clones, under 95% seen only once; the top ten take over 1.5%. This chain joins TRBV7-2 and TRBJ2-1, with 7 bases matching TRBD2. This material consisted of peripheral blood, taken from a patient treated with photon-based radiotherapy. This receptor was identified in a woman in her 40s with cholangiocarcinoma. The CDR3 DNA reads TGTGCCAGCAGCTTATTGTTACGGGAGGCCCGGGGTGAGCAGTTCTTC. It is translated as CASSLLLREARGEQFF.